This T cell receptor (beta chain) was identified during a study of blood T cell repertoires in COVID-19. Turning to the study itself: COVID-19 samples from acute and convalescent phases originated in the United States, Italy and Spain. In each case, the material was cDNA or gDNA derived from T cells, B-cell-depleted T cells, or PBMCs.

V shed 6 bases and J 5 bases; nucleotides not matched to a gene: 6. The length of the CDR3 is 13 residues. Only in-frame clones appear in the TCRdb table, and some are missing; sequencing was by immunoSEQ multiplex PCR. The repertoire holds 350,000 to 550,000 clones, with around 89% as singletons. The genes are TRBV12-3 or TRBV12-4 and TRBJ2-7, with TRBD1 matching 8 bases. Sequenced sample: PBMCs or T cells enriched from blood (not recorded which). This receptor was taken from a young man who had recovered from COVID-19. CDR3 residues: CASSGGQGDEQYF. DNA of the CDR3: TGTGCCAGCAGCGGAGGACAGGGCGACGAGCAGTACTTC.